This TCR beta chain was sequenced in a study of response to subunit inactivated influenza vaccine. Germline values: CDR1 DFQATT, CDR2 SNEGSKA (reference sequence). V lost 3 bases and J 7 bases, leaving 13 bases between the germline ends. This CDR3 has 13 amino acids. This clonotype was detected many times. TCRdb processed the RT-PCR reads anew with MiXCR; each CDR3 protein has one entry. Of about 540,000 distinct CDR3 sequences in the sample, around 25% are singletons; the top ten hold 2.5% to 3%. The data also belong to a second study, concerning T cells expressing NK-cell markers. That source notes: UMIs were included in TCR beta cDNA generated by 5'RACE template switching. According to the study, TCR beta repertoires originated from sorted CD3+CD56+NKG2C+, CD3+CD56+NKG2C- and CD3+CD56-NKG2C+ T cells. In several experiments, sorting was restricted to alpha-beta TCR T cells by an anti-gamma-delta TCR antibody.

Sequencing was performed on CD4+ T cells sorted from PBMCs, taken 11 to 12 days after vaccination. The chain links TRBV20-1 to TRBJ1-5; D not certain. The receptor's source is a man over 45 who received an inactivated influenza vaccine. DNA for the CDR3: TGCAGTGCTAGTCGCCATTCTCTCCAGCCCCAGCATTTT. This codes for CSASRHSLQPQHF.